This T cell receptor beta chain was identified during a study of T cells expressing NK-cell markers. Study results and caveats: Expanded NKG2C+ T cell clones were not confirmed as HCMV-specific.

Regarding this clonotype: The antigen is undetermined.

TCRdb re-called the 5' RACE reads and gives one entry per CDR3 protein, without DNA. This sample's table reports about 260,000 distinct CDR3 sequences. Germline CDR1 is KGHSH and CDR2 is LQKENI. The CDR3 is made up of 13 amino acids. The sequencing sample was made of blood T cells: a sorted CD56 or NKG2C T cell subset, CD4+ or CD8+ T cells, or bulk PBMC T cells (not recorded which). The sequence was obtained from a woman aged 18 to 75 in good health. The chain recombines TRBV18 with TRBJ1-1. CDR3 protein: CASSPLPGTEAFF. Together with reference TRBV18 and TRBJ1-1, the CDR3 gives the full variable domain: NAGVMQNPRHLVRRRGQEARLRCSPMKGHSHVYWYRQLPEEGLKFMVYLQKENIIDESGMPKERFSAEFPKEGPSILRIQQVVRGDSAAYFCASSPLPGTEAFFGQGTRLTVV.